The entry that follows covers one T cell receptor beta chain sequence. Its antigen is not identified. The data were produced by immunoSEQ multiplex PCR, yet TCRdb's version contains in-frame clones alone and is incomplete. The sample contains some 100,000 clones, 93% of which appear only once. CDR3 length equals 15 residues. Germline CDR1 is SNHLY and CDR2 is FYNNEI. Trimming took 4 bases from V and 4 from J; bases not matched to a gene: 6. Time point of the sample: cycle 4 day 1 (C4D1), after 6 weeks of nivolumab. All the patients suffered relapse after autologous stem cell transplantation, and brentuximab vedotin exposure differed. This sample is drawn from a study of PD-1 blockade in classical Hodgkin lymphoma. Study-wide results and caveats: Newly diagnosed patients reportedly had lower baseline TCR diversity than healthy donors.

The sequencing used peripheral blood mononuclear cells (PBMCs), collected before the fourth cycle of nivolumab. The chain couples TRBV2 to TRBJ1-1, with 10 bases fitting TRBD1. This TCR was recovered from a human donor with classical Hodgkin lymphoma. Here the CDR3 reads CASSVGGTGVTEAFF. The DNA of the CDR3 is TGTGCCAGCAGTGTTGGAGGGACAGGGGTCACTGAAGCTTTCTTT.